The present entry profiles one T cell receptor (beta chain) with its context. Its specificity is unknown. The data derive from a study of cytomegalovirus exposure and HLA in healthy donors. General observations from the study: Reported findings show TCR beta sequences accurately forecast HLA-A and HLA-B alleles in most subjects. After further analysis at a later stage, 16,951 TCR beta sequences were associated with HLA alleles at 0.05 false discovery rate.

13 Jbeta primers and 60 Vbeta primers were used for the PCR. This table comes from immunoSEQ multiplex PCR, and its TCRdb copy is limited to in-frame clones, with some not included. This sample's table has some 120,000 clones. CDR1 is SGHDN and CDR2 is FVKESK in the germline V gene. The V gene lost 2 bases and the J gene lost 7 bases, with 11 bases spanning the gap. The CDR3 is 13 amino acids. This chain links TRBV14 with TRBJ1-1; D gene uncertain. Sequenced: PBMCs. The receptor's source is an older woman in good health and CMV-seronegative. The CDR3 is CASSQPGRGEAFF. The CDR3 DNA sequence: TGTGCCAGCAGCCAACCCGGGCGGGGTGAAGCTTTCTTT.